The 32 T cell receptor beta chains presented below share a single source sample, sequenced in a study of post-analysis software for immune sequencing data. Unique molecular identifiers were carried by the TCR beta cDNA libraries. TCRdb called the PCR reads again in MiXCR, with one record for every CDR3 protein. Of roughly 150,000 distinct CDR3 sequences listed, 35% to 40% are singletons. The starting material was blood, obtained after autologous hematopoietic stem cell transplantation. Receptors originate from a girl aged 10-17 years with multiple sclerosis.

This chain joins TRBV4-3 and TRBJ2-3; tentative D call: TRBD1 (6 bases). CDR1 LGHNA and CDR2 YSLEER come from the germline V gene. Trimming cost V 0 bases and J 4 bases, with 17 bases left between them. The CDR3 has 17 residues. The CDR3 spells CASSQDPGVGAPDTQYF. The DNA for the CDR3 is TGCGCCAGCAGCCAAGATCCTGGCGTGGGGGCTCCAGATACGCAGTATTTT.

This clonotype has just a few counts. CDR3 in DNA: TGTGCCAGCAGTACAAGAAACTATGGCTACACCTTC. It translates to CASSTRNYGYTF. The chain recombines TRBV2 with TRBJ1-2; D is undetermined. The CDR3 has 12 amino acids. Germline values: CDR1 SNHLY, CDR2 FYNNEI. V dropped 5 bases and J dropped 2 bases, with 6 bases sitting between them.

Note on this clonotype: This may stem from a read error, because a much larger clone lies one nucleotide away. This CDR3 reads CSAEDRDYPYEQYF. The CDR3 nucleotides read TGCAGTGCTGAGGACCGGGACTACCCCTACGAGCAGTACTTC. The rearrangement uses TRBV20-1 and TRBJ2-4; 7 nucleotides agree with TRBD2. Matching the DNA end better, TRBJ2-7 makes the J call doubtful. The CDR3 has 14 amino acids. Germline assignment: CDR1 DFQATT and CDR2 SNEGSKA (reference sequence).

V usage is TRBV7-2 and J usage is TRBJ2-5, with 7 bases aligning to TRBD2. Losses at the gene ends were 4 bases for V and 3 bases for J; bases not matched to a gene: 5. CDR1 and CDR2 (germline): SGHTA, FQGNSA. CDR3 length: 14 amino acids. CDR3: CASSSQRGEETQYF. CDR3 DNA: TGTGCCAGCAGCTCCCAGCGGGGCGAAGAGACCCAGTACTTC.

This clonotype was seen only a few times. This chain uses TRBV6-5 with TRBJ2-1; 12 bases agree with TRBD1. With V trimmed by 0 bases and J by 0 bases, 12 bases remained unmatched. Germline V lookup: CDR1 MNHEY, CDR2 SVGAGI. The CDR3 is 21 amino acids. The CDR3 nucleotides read TGTGCCAGCAGTTACTCAGTCGAGGGACAGGGGGCCCCTGGCTCCTACAATGAGCAGTTCTTC. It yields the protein CASSYSVEGQGAPGSYNEQFF.

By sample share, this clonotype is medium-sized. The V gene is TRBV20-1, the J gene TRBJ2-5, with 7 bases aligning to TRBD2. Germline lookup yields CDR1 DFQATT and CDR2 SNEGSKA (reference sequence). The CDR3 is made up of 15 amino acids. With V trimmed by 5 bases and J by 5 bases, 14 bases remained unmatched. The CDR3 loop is CSAPRDYWEYETQYF. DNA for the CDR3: TGCAGTGCTCCCCGGGACTACTGGGAGTACGAGACCCAGTACTTC.

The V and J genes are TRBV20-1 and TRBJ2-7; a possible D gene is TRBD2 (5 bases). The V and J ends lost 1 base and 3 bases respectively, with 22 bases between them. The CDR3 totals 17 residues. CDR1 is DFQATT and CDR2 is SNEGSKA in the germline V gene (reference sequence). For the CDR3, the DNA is TGCAGTGCTAGAGCCCTAGGAGGAGCAGACAACTACTACGAGCAGTACTTC. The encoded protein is CSARALGGADNYYEQYF.

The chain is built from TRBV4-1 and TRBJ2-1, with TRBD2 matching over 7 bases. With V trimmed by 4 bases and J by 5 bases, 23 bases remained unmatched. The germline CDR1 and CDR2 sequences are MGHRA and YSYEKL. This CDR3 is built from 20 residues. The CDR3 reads CASSPETTSAPLGDNNEQFF. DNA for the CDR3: TGCGCCAGCAGCCCGGAAACTACTAGCGCTCCCCTGGGGGATAACAATGAGCAGTTCTTC.

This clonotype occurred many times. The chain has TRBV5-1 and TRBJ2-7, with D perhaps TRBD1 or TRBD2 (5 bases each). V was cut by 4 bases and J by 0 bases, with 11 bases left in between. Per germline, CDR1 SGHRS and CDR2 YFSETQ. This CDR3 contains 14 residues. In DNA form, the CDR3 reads TGCGCCAGCAGCCCGGGACCAGCCTCCTACGAGCAGTACTTC. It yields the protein CASSPGPASYEQYF.

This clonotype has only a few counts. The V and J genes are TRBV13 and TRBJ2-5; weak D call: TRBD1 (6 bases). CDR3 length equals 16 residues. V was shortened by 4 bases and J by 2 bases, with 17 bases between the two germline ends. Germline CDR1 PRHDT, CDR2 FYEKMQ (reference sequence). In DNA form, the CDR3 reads TGTGCCAGCAGCTCGAGAGACAGGAGTCCACAAGAGACCCAGTACTTC. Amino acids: CASSSRDRSPQETQYF.

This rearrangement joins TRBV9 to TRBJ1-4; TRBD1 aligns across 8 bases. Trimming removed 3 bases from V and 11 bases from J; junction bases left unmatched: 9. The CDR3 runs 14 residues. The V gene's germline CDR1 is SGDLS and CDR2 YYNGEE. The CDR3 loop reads CASSEGGQVEKLFF. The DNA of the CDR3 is TGTGCCAGCAGCGAGGGGGGACAGGTCGAGAAACTGTTTTTT. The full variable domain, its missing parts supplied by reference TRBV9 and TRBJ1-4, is DSGVTQTPKHLITATGQRVTLRCSPRSGDLSVYWYQQSLDQGLQFLIQYYNGEERAKGNILERFSAQQFPDLHSELNLSSLELGDSALYFCASSEGGQVEKLFFGSGTQLSVL.

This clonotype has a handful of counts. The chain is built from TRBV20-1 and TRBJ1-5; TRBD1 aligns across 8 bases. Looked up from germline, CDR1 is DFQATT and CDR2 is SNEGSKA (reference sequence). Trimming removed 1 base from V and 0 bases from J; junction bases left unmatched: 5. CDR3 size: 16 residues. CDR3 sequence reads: CSARGQGANSNQPQHF. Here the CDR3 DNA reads TGCAGTGCTAGAGGTCAGGGGGCTAATAGCAATCAGCCCCAGCATTTT.

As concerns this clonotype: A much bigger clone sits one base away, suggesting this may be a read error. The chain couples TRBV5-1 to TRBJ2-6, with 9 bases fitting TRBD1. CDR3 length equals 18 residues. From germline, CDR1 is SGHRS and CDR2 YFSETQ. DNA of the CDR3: TGCGCCAGCAGCGCAATGACAGGGGGGATCTCTGGGGCCAACGTCCGGACTTTC. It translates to CASSAMTGGISGANVRTF.

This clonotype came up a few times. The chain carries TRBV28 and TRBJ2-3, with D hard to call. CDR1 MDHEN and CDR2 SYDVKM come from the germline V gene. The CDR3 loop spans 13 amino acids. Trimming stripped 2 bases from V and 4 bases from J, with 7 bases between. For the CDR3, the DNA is TGTGCCAGCAGTTTAATTGGACCAGATACGCAGTATTTT. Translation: CASSLIGPDTQYF. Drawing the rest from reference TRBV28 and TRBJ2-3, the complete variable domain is DVKVTQSSRYLVKRTGEKVFLECVQDMDHENMFWYRQDPGLGLRLIYFSYDVKMKEKGDIPEGYSVSREKKERFSLILESASTNQTSMYLCASSLIGPDTQYFGPGTRLTVL.

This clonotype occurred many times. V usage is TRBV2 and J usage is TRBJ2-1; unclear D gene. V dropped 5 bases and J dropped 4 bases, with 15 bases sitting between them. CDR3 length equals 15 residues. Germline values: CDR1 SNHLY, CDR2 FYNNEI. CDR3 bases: TGTGCCAGCAGTCGAGTGGAGTTGGGGTACAATGAGCAGTTCTTC. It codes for CASSRVELGYNEQFF.

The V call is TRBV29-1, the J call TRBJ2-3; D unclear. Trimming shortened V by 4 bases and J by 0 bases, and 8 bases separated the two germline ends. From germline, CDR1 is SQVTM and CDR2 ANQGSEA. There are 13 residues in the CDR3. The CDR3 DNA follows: TGCAGCGTTGTTCCCCCAAGCACAGATACGCAGTATTTT. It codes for CSVVPPSTDTQYF.

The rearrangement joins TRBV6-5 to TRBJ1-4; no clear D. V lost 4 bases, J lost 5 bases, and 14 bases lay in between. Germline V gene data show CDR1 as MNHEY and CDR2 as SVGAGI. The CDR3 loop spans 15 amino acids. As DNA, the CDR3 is TGTGCCAGCAGTTCGCCCACCCTCGGGAATGAAAAACTGTTTTTT. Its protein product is CASSSPTLGNEKLFF.

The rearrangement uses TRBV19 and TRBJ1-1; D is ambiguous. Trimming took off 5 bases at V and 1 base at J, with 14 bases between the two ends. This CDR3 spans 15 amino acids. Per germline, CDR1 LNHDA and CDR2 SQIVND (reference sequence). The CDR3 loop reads CASSGAAAGNTEAFF. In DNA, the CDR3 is TGTGCCAGTAGTGGTGCGGCGGCGGGGAACACTGAAGCTTTCTTT.

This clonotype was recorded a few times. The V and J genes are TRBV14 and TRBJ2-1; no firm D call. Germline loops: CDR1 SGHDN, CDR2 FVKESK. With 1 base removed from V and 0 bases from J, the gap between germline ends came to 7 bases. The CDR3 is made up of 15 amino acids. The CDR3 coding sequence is TGTGCCAGCAGCCAAGTGGGCTTCTCCTACAATGAGCAGTTCTTC. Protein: CASSQVGFSYNEQFF.

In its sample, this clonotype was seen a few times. The CDR3 nucleotides are TGTGCCAGCAGCTTAGTTCGGGGCGGGAGGAACTACGAGCAGTACTTC. This codes for CASSLVRGGRNYEQYF. This chain uses TRBV7-8 with TRBJ2-7; 8 bases agree with TRBD2. Germline CDR1 reads SGHVS; CDR2 reads FQNEAQ. After removal of 1 base from V and 3 bases from J, the junction contained 8 bases not matched to a gene. CDR3 size: 16 residues.

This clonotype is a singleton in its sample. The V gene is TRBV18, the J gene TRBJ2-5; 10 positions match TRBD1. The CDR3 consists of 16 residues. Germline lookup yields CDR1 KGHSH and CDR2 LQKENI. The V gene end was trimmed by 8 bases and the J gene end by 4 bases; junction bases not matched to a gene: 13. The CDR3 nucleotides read TGTGCCAGCCCGTTCTCGGCGGGACAGGGGACAGAGACCCAGTACTTC. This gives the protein CASPFSAGQGTETQYF.

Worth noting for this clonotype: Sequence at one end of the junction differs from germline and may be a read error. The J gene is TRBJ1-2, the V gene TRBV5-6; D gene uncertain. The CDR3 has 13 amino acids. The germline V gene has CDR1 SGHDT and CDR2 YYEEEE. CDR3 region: CAGSFVNNYGYTF. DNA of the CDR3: TGTGCCGGCAGCTTTGTAAACAATTATGGCTACACCTTC.

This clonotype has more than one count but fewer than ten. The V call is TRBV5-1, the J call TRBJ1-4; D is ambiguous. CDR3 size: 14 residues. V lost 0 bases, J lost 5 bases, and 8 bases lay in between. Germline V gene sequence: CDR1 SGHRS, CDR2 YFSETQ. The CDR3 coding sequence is TGCGCCAGCAGCTTGGGCTCGAGGAATGAAAAACTGTTTTTT. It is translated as CASSLGSRNEKLFF.

The CDR3 DNA reads as TGTGCCAGCAGCTTAGTCACTAGCCGCGGAGAGACCCAGTACTTC. Translation: CASSLVTSRGETQYF. V and J are TRBV7-2 and TRBJ2-5; possibly TRBD2 for D (6 bases). Germline V gene lookup returns CDR1 SGHTA and CDR2 FQGNSA. Trimming removed 1 base from V and 4 bases from J, with 13 bases in between. This CDR3 has 15 residues. Using reference TRBV7-2 and TRBJ2-5 for the parts outside the CDR3, the full variable domain is GAGVSQSPSNKVTEKGKDVELRCDPISGHTALYWYRQSLGQGLEFLIYFQGNSAPDKSGLPSDRFSAERTGGSVSTLTIQRTQQEDSAVYLCASSLVTSRGETQYFGPGTRLLVL.

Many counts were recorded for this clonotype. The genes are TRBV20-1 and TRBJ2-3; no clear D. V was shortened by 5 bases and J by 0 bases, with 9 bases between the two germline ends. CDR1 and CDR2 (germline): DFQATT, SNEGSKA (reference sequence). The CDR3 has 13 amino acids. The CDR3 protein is CSAQVSSTDTQYF. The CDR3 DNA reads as TGCAGTGCTCAGGTGTCTAGCACAGATACGCAGTATTTT.

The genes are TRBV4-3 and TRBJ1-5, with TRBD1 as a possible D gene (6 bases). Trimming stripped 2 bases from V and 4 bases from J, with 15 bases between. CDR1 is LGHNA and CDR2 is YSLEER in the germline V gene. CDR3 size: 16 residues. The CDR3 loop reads CASSQTWRGINQPQHF. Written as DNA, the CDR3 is TGCGCCAGCAGCCAAACCTGGAGGGGGATAAATCAGCCCCAGCATTTT.

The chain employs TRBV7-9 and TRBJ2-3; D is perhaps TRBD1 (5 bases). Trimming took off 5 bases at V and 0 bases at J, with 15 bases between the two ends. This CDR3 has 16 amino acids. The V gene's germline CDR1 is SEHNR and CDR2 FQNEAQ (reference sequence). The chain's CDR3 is CASSHGHRASTDTQYF. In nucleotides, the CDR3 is TGTGCCAGCAGCCACGGACACCGAGCTAGCACAGATACGCAGTATTTT.

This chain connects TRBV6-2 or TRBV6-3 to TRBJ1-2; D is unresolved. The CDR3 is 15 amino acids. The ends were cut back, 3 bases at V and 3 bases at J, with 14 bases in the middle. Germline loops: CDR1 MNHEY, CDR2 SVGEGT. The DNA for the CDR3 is TGTGCCAGCAGTTATTTCTCGGGTCGACACTATGGCTACACCTTC. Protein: CASSYFSGRHYGYTF.

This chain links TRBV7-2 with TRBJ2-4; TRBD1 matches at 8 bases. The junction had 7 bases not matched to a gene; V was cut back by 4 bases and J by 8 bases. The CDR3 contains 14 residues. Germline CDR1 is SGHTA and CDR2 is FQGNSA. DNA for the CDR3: TGTGCCAGCAGCTGGACAGGGCGGGAACACATTCAGTACTTC. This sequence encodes CASSWTGREHIQYF.

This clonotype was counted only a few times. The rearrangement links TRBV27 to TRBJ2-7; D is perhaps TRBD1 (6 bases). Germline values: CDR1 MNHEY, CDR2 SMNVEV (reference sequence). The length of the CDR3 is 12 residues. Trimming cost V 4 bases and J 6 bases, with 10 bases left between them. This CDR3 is CASSSRGFEQYF. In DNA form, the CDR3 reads TGTGCCAGCAGTTCCAGGGGTTTCGAGCAGTACTTC.

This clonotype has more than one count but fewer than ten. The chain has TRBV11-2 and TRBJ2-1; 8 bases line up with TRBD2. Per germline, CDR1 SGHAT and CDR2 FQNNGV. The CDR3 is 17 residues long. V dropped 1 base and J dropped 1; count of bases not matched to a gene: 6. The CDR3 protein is CASSLAGGDVSYNEQFF. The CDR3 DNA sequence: TGTGCCAGCAGCTTAGCGGGGGGGGATGTTTCCTACAATGAGCAGTTCTTC.

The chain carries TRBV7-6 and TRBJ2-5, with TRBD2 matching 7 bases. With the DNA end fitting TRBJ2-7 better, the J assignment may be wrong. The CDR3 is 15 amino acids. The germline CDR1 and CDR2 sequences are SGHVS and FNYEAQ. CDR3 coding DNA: TGTGCCAGCAGCTACCAAACCGGGACTACTTGCGAGCAGTACTTC. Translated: CASSYQTGTTCEQYF.